This T cell receptor beta chain appears in the sequencing data of a study of OX40 agonist ivuxolimab in advanced cancers. Study overall: Aged about 23 to 80 with a mean of 60 years, they were about 80% male. Previous treatment with anti-PD-1, anti-PD-L1 or anti-CTLA-4 therapy was allowed; over 35% had received some.

This CDR3 has 15 amino acids. Germline CDR1 reads SGHTA; CDR2 reads FQGNSA. With V trimmed by 1 base and J by 7 bases, 10 bases remained unmatched. Patients had blood sampled at baseline and again on cycle 4 day 1 and cycle 7 day 1. This clone showed up just a few times. The repertoire was sequenced with immunoSEQ multiplex PCR; TCRdb's copy has only in-frame clones and lacks some. The data hold under 85,000 clones, with roughly 84% observed a single time. The J gene is TRBJ2-7, the V gene TRBV7-2; 7 nucleotides align to TRBD1. This TCR was sampled from an adult with an advanced solid tumor such as melanoma, head and neck, liver or kidney cancer. The sequenced sample was CD4+ or CD8+ T cells sorted from blood, obtained in a trial of the OX40 agonist ivuxolimab. CDR3 in DNA: TGTGCCAGCAGCTTAGGGCAGGGGGTATATTGGGAGCAGTACTTC. Protein sequence: CASSLGQGVYWEQYF.